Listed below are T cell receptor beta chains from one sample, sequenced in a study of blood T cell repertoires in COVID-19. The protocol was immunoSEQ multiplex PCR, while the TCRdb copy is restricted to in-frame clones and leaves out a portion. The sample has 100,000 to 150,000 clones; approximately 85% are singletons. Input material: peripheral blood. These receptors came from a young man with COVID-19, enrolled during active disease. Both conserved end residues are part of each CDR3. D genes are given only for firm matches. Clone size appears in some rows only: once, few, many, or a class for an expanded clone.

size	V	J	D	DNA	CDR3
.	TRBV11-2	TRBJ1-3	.	TGTGCCAGCAGCTTAGGGACCGGGACTGGAAACACCATATATTTT	CASSLGTGTGNTIYF
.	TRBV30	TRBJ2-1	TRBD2	TGTGCCTGGAGTGGAGGGACTAGCGGAGTCTCCTACAATGAGCAGTTCTTC	CAWSGGTSGVSYNEQFF
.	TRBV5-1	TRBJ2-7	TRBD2	TGCGCCAGCAGCCTGGGACTAGGCTCCTACGAGCAGTACTTC	CASSLGLGSYEQYF
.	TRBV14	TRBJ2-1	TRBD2	TGTGCCAGCAGCCAAGCGTGGCTAGCGGGAAATGAGCAGTTCTTC	CASSQAWLAGNEQFF
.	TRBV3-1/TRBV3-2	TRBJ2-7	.	TGTGCCAGCAGCCAAGGAGGGGGGGGTTCCTACGAGCAGTACTTC	CASSQGGGGSYEQYF
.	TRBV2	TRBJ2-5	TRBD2	TGTGCCAGCAGGTCGAGGCGGGGGGCTGGTGAGACCCAGTACTTC	CASRSRRGAGETQYF
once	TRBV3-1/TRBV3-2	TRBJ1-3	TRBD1	TGTGCCAGCGGGTATGGACAGGGGGCGGACACCATATATTTT	CASGYGQGADTIYF
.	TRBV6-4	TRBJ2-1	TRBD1	TGTGCCAGCAGTGACTCGACAGGGGGCTACAATGAGCAGTTCTTC	CASSDSTGGYNEQFF
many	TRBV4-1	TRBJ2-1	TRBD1	TGCGCCAGCAGCCCACGACAGGGGGCGACGGGAGAGCAGTTCTTC	CASSPRQGATGEQFF
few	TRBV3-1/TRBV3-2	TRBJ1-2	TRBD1	TGTGCCAGCAGCCGCAGTCGGACAGGGGTGCCCTATGGCTACACCTTC	CASSRSRTGVPYGYTF
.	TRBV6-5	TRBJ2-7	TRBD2	TGTGCCAGCAGTTACTCAGCGGGGGCCCCCTACGAGCAGTACTTC	CASSYSAGAPYEQYF
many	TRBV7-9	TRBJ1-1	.	TGTGCCAGCAGCTTAGGACAGGAAATGCGGACTGAAGCTTTCTTT	CASSLGQEMRTEAFF
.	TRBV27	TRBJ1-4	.	TGTGCCAGCAGTCCGACCGCCGGACACATAGAAAAACTGTTTTTT	CASSPTAGHIEKLFF
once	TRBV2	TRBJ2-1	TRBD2	TGTGCCAGCAGTGATGACGGGACTACTTACAATGAGCAGTTCTTC	CASSDDGTTYNEQFF
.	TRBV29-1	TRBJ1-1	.	TGCAGCACCTCCTCTGTACAGCTGAACACTGAAGCTTTCTTT	CSTSSVQLNTEAFF
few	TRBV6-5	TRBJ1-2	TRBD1	TGTGCCAGCAGTCTGACTGGGACAGGGGCTGGCTACACCTTC	CASSLTGTGAGYTF
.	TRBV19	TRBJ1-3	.	TGTGCCAGTAGTCCGGGGATCTCTGGAAACACCATATATTTT	CASSPGISGNTIYF
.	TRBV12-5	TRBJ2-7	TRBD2	TGTGCTAGTGGTTTGGACGGGGGGTACCACGAGCAGTACTTC	CASGLDGGYHEQYF
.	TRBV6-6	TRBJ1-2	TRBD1	TGTGCCAGCAGTTACTCGATGGGACAGAGCTATGGCTACACCTTC	CASSYSMGQSYGYTF
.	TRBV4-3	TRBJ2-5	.	TGCGCCAGCAGCCAAGTTCTAAGTCAAGAGACCCAGTACTTC	CASSQVLSQETQYF
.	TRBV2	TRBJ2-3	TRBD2	TGTGCCAGCAACCTAGCGGGGGCTTCTAGCACAGATACGCAGTATTTT	CASNLAGASSTDTQYF
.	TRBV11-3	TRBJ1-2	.	TGTGCCAGCAGCTCCGGGACATTCTATGGCTACACCTTC	CASSSGTFYGYTF
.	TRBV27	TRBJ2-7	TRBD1	TGTGCCAGCACTGCCGGGACAGGGGGTGTTTCCTACGAGCAGTACTTC	CASTAGTGGVSYEQYF
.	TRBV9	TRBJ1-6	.	TGTGCCAGCAGTCAGGGAGGGTCCTATAATTCACCCCTCCACTTT	CASSQGGSYNSPLHF
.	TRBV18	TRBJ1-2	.	TGTGCCAGCTCACCAGTGAATACAGGGAATGGCTACACCTTC	CASSPVNTGNGYTF
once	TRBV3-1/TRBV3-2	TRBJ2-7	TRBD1	TGTGCCAGCAGCCATTCACCCAACGGACAGGATGCATTGTACTTC	CASSHSPNGQDALYF